This entry lists 8 T cell receptor beta chains sequenced from one sample in a study of cytomegalovirus exposure and HLA in healthy donors. Use of 60 Vbeta and 13 Jbeta primers characterized the PCR. Profiling relied on immunoSEQ multiplex PCR, and the TCRdb table lists in-frame clones only, not all of them. Of tens of thousands of clones listed, roughly two thirds are singletons. The sequenced sample was PBMCs. The receptors come from a woman aged 50 to 60 in good health and CMV-seropositive.

V and J are TRBV5-4 and TRBJ2-4, with a tentative D call TRBD2 (5 bases). Germline CDR1 reads SGHNT; CDR2 reads YYREEE (reference sequence). The CDR3 runs 15 residues. Trimming took off 5 bases at V and 1 base at J, with 13 bases between the two ends. CDR3 protein: CASSGDSGAKNIQYF. The CDR3 DNA follows: TGTGCCAGCAGTGGAGATTCGGGGGCCAAAAACATTCAGTACTTC. The full variable domain, rest sourced from reference TRBV5-4 and TRBJ2-4, is ETGVTQSPTHLIKTRGQQVTLRCSSQSGHNTVSWYQQALGQGPQFIFQYYREEENGRGNFPPRFSGLQFPNYSSELNVNALELDDSALYLCASSGDSGAKNIQYFGAGTRLSVL.

For this clone: At one of its ends the junction is not consistent with the germline gene, which may arise from a read error. The chain joins TRBV7-7 to TRBJ2-5; TRBD2 is a possible D gene (5 bases). CDR3 length equals 16 residues. Germline V CDR1 and CDR2: SSHAT, FNYEAQ (reference sequence). This CDR3 reads CASSPFGLPGKETQYF. Written as DNA, the CDR3 is TGTGCTAGCAGCCCCTTTGGTTTACCGGGAAAAGAGACCCAGTACTTC.

The rearrangement uses TRBV5-6 and TRBJ1-2, with 8 bases aligning to TRBD1. Germline loops: CDR1 SGHDT, CDR2 YYEEEE. The V gene end was trimmed by 2 bases and the J gene end by 4 bases; junction bases not matched to a gene: 7. CDR3 length: 15 residues. This chain's CDR3 is CASSLPGQAPYGYTF. CDR3 nucleotides: TGTGCCAGCAGCTTACCGGGACAGGCGCCCTATGGCTACACCTTC.

This clone appeared a few times. The V gene is TRBV6-1, the J gene TRBJ2-7; TRBD2 matches 10 bases. Trimming removed 0 bases from V and 4 bases from J; junction bases left unmatched: 12. The germline CDR1 and CDR2 sequences are MNHNS and SASEGT. This CDR3 has 18 amino acids. The CDR3 sequence is CASSEALPSGGNGYEQYF. The CDR3 DNA reads as TGTGCCAGCAGTGAAGCGCTTCCTAGCGGGGGTAACGGGTACGAGCAGTACTTC.

This clone has only a few counts. The V and J genes are TRBV28 and TRBJ2-7; 7 nucleotides agree with TRBD1. The CDR3 covers 14 residues. In germline, CDR1 is MDHEN, CDR2 SYDVKM. After removal of 2 bases from V and 3 bases from J, the junction contained 4 bases not matched to a gene. The CDR3 DNA reads as TGTGCCAGCAGTTTAGTTACAGGGGTCTACGAGCAGTACTTC. Translated: CASSLVTGVYEQYF.

This chain connects TRBV6-6 to TRBJ2-7; TRBD2 matches 8 bases. V was clipped by 6 bases and J by 0 bases; unmatched bases: 7. Germline V gives CDR1 MNHNY, CDR2 SVGAGI (reference sequence). There are 15 residues in the CDR3. CDR3: CASSHLAGSSYEQYF. The CDR3 coding sequence is TGTGCCAGCAGCCACTTAGCGGGAAGCTCCTACGAGCAGTACTTC.

J is TRBJ2-5 and V is TRBV5-6; TRBD1 matches 7 bases. V lost 0 bases and J lost 1; bases outside the gene matches: 0. Germline V gene sequence: CDR1 SGHDT, CDR2 YYEEEE. This CDR3 spans 14 amino acids. The CDR3 nucleotides are TGTGCCAGCAGCTTGGGGACAGGCCAAGAGACCCAGTACTTC. This encodes CASSLGTGQETQYF. Based on the CDR3 plus reference TRBV5-6 and TRBJ2-5, the full variable domain is DAGVTQSPTHLIKTRGQQVTLRCSPKSGHDTVSWYQQALGQGPQFIFQYYEEEERQRGNFPDRFSGHQFPNYSSELNVNALLLGDSALYLCASSLGTGQETQYFGPGTRLLVL.

The chain combines TRBV9 with TRBJ1-5, with D unresolved. Germline assignment: CDR1 SGDLS and CDR2 YYNGEE. Trimming stripped 0 bases from V and 2 bases from J, with 3 bases between. The CDR3 consists of 13 residues. The CDR3 region has the DNA TGTGCCAGCAGCGTAGTCGGCAATCAGCCCCAGCATTTT. Amino acid sequence: CASSVVGNQPQHF.